Below are 26 T cell receptor beta chains sequenced from a single sample in a study of tumor-infiltrating lymphocytes in primary liver carcinoma. From approximately 550 ng of total RNA, TCR beta-specific cDNA was reverse-transcribed using a constant-region primer. Employing slightly modified ARM-PCR, three nested multiplex PCR rounds were run, and these gave rise to the TCR beta libraries. It was with TRBV1-TRBV30 forward primers and a C-beta reverse primer that the first two PCR rounds were run, at approximately 10 cycles each. TCRdb recomputed calls from the multiplex PCR reads with MiXCR, one row per CDR3 protein. This table holds 250,000 to 350,000 distinct CDR3 sequences, about three fifths found once. Extraction also yielded germline DNA, while blood RNA was obtained from unsorted whole blood. Sequencing was done on a sample of peripheral blood. Every receptor here comes from a woman in her 30s with primary liver carcinoma and hepatitis B virus infection.

A word on this clonotype: Since no conserved phenylalanine or tryptophan closes the CDR3, a read error is the likely cause. This sequence joins TRBV18 and TRBJ2-2, with TRBD2 identical over 11 bases. The CDR3 loop spans 18 amino acids. V gave up 4 bases and J gave up 3 bases; unmatched junction bases: 10. Germline CDR1 reads KGHSH; CDR2 reads LQKENI. The CDR3 reads CASSLTGTSGDHTGELFI. CDR3 sequence (DNA): TGTGCCAGCTCACTAACCGGGACTAGCGGAGACCACACCGGGGAGCTGTTTATT.

Of note for this clonotype: One end of the junction is discordant with germline, which a read error may explain. The chain couples TRBV6-2 or TRBV6-3 to TRBJ1-5; weak D call: TRBD1 (6 bases). The germline V gene has CDR1 MNHEY and CDR2 SVGEGT. The CDR3 has 15 amino acids. CDR3 sequence (DNA): TGTGTCAGCAGCAGCTACGGGGCAGGGGACCAGCCCCAGCATTTT. It translates to CVSSSYGAGDQPQHF.

Remarks on this clonotype: A much larger clone differs from this one at a single base, so this may be a read error. The V gene is TRBV4-1, the J gene TRBJ2-2, with TRBD2 as a possible D gene (5 bases). Germline V gene data show CDR1 as MGHRA and CDR2 as YSYEKL. The CDR3 has 16 amino acids. V was clipped by 4 bases and J by 0 bases, with 12 bases between them. For the CDR3, the DNA is TGCGCCAGCAGCCTTTTTAGCGACGCGAACACCGGGGAGCTGTTTTTT. This codes for CASSLFSDANTGELFF.

As concerns this clonotype: This may arise from a read error, as a much more abundant clone is one base away. The V and J genes are TRBV10-3 and TRBJ2-7; a possible D gene is TRBD1 (6 bases). V was cut by 10 bases and J by 3 bases, with 16 bases left in between. This CDR3 spans 13 amino acids. Germline V lookup: CDR1 ENHRY, CDR2 SYGVKD. The CDR3, as DNA: TGTGCCACCCGACAGGACAGCTACTACGAGCAGTACTTC. Encoded protein: CATRQDSYYEQYF.

Remarks on this clonotype: The conserved phenylalanine or tryptophan is not found at the CDR3 terminus, so this likely reflects a read error. This rearrangement joins TRBV11-2 to TRBJ1-4; D may be TRBD1 (5 bases). CDR1 and CDR2 from the germline V gene are SGHAT and FQNNGV. Trimming left V 10 bases short and J 6 bases short, with 24 bases between. CDR3 length: 16 residues. In nucleotides, the CDR3 is TGTGCCAACACGCGTTTATCCGGGACCACGGATGAAAAACTGTTTATT. It encodes CANTRLSGTTDEKLFI.

Regarding this clonotype: A read error may produce the germline difference seen at one junction end. J is TRBJ1-2 and V is TRBV7-9, with TRBD1 matching 8 bases. The V gene's germline CDR1 is SEHNR and CDR2 FQNEAQ (reference sequence). CDR3 length: 15 amino acids. This CDR3 reads CTSSSGTGETYGYTF. The CDR3 DNA sequence: TGTACCAGCAGTTCGGGGACAGGAGAGACCTATGGCTACACCTTC.

Details on this clonotype: One base away lies a much larger clone, so this may be a sequencing read error. V is TRBV12-3 or TRBV12-4 and J is TRBJ2-1; D unresolved. CDR3 length: 14 amino acids. The CDR3 region has the DNA TGTGCCGGCAGTTCCAATCGAGGTCGGGATGAGCAGTTCTTC. Translating gives CAGSSNRGRDEQFF.

A note on this clonotype: A read error may explain this, as a much larger clone is one base away. The rearrangement joins TRBV4-1 to TRBJ2-7; TRBD1 matches 7 bases. In germline, CDR1 is MGHRA, CDR2 YSYEKL. The CDR3 has 14 residues. DNA for the CDR3: TGCGCCAGCAGCCAAGGTGGACAGGCCTACAAGCAGTACTTC. It encodes CASSQGGQAYKQYF.

Comments on this clonotype: One end of the junction does not line up with germline, which may come from a read error. This chain uses TRBV4-1 with TRBJ2-7; 7 bases agree with TRBD1. The germline CDR1 and CDR2 sequences are MGHRA and YSYEKL. The CDR3 extends over 15 amino acids. Here the CDR3 DNA reads TGCACCAGCAGCCAGACCTGGGACAGCTCCTACGAGCAGTACTTC. Translating it yields CTSSQTWDSSYEQYF.

About this clonotype itself: Here the CDR3 omits its conserved ending phenylalanine or tryptophan, so a read error is the likely source. V usage is TRBV6-5 and J usage is TRBJ2-2; the D is unclear. This CDR3 has 11 residues. CDR1 is MNHEY and CDR2 is SVGAGI in the germline V gene. V was shortened by 4 bases and J by 5 bases, with 2 bases between the two germline ends. The CDR3 region has the DNA TGTGCCAGCAGTTTAACCGGGGAGCTGTTTCTT. This translates into CASSLTGELFL.

In regard to this clonotype: This may be a read error: a much more frequent sequence differs by one nucleotide. The chain is built from TRBV4-1 and TRBJ1-2; 8 bases fit TRBD1. This CDR3 contains 14 residues. Germline values: CDR1 MGHRA, CDR2 YSYEKL. Trimming removed 5 bases from V and 6 bases from J; junction bases left unmatched: 8. This CDR3 reads CASSYGQGGDGYTF. The CDR3 DNA reads TGCGCCAGCAGCTACGGACAGGGAGGCGATGGCTACACCTTC.

On this clonotype itself: Being one base from a much bigger clone, this may be a read error. V usage is TRBV29-1 and J usage is TRBJ2-5, with 9 bases aligning to TRBD2. CDR3 length: 13 amino acids. Germline V gives CDR1 SQVTM, CDR2 ANQGSEA. V lost 7 bases to trimming and J lost 9 bases; unmatched junction nucleotides: 12. This CDR3 is CSASGKGKEAQYF. Written as DNA, the CDR3 is TGCAGCGCTAGCGGGAAGGGTAAGGAGGCCCAGTACTTC.

This clonotype was observed at least ten times. V is TRBV29-1 and J is TRBJ1-5; 9 bases map to TRBD1. The CDR3 consists of 13 residues. Trimming at V came to 7 bases and at J to 4 bases, leaving 5 bases not matched to a gene. Germline values: CDR1 SQVTM, CDR2 ANQGSEA. Here the CDR3 reads CSAGTGWNQPQHF. CDR3 coding DNA: TGCAGCGCCGGGACAGGGTGGAATCAGCCCCAGCATTTT.

A note on this clonotype: The junction and the germline gene differ at one end; a read error may be behind it. This chain connects TRBV11-2 to TRBJ2-7; the match to TRBD1 covers 9 bases. The germline V gene has CDR1 SGHAT and CDR2 FQNNGV. This CDR3 is built from 16 residues. CDR3 residues: CASSLGWGTGSYGQYF. CDR3 sequence (DNA): TGTGCCAGCAGCTTAGGGTGGGGGACAGGGAGCTACGGGCAGTACTTC.

V is TRBV12-3 or TRBV12-4 and J is TRBJ2-1; TRBD2 might be the D (6 bases). The CDR3 covers 14 residues. Trimming pared 4 bases from V and 10 bases from J, leaving 17 bases between. The DNA of the CDR3 is TGTGCCAGCAGTTGGGACTCCCTTCGCTGCGAGCAGTTCTTC. Protein: CASSWDSLRCEQFF.

Concerning this clonotype itself: Just one base apart from a much larger clone, this may be a read error. The chain couples TRBV29-1 to TRBJ2-7, with D tentatively TRBD2 (6 bases). Germline CDR1 is SQVTM and CDR2 is ANQGSEA. V was trimmed by 6 bases and J by 2 bases, leaving 17 bases between them. This CDR3 contains 14 residues. CDR3 in amino acids: CSVSPSEVPYEQYF. Written as DNA, the CDR3 is TGCAGCGTCTCCCCTAGCGAGGTCCCCTACGAGCAGTACTTC.

The sample holds a few counts of this clonotype. The chain employs TRBV12-5 and TRBJ2-7; possibly TRBD1 for D (5 bases). The CDR3 is made up of 12 amino acids. V lost 6 bases to trimming and J lost 4 bases, with 10 bases between them. The germline V gene encodes CDR1 LGHNT and CDR2 FRNRAP. CDR3 coding DNA: TGTGCTAGTGGCATCGACAGTTACGAGCAGTACTTC. It is translated as CASGIDSYEQYF.

This clonotype has only one observation. A read error is possible here, since a much larger clone lies one base away. The gene calls are TRBV29-1 and TRBJ2-3; TRBD2 matches 8 bases. This CDR3 has 13 residues. The germline gives CDR1 SQVTM, CDR2 ANQGSEA. The CDR3 nucleotides are TGCGGCGTGGAACTAGCGGCCACAGATACGCAGTATTTT. Amino acids: CGVELAATDTQYF.

This clonotype has only a few counts. This clone may be a read error of a much larger clone one base away. A read error is likely, as this CDR3 ends without the conserved phenylalanine or tryptophan. J is TRBJ2-5 and V is TRBV11-2, with a tentative D call TRBD2 (6 bases). Trimming took 5 bases from V and 5 from J, leaving 18 bases between them. Germline V gene sequence: CDR1 SGHAT, CDR2 FQNNGV. CDR3 size: 15 residues. The CDR3 sequence: CASSNPQGGRETQYL. CDR3 DNA: TGTGCCAGCAGCAATCCCCAGGGAGGTAGGGAGACCCAGTACCTC.

With respect to this clonotype: This clone may be a read error of a much larger clone one base away. V and J are TRBV11-2 and TRBJ2-1; D possibly uses TRBD1 or TRBD2 (6 bases each). This CDR3 is built from 14 residues. Germline assignment: CDR1 SGHAT and CDR2 FQNNGV. In DNA, the CDR3 is TGTGCCAGCAGGGGGGGACACCTATACAGTGAGCAGTCCTTC. This translates into CASRGGHLYSEQSF.

To note about this clonotype: The junction departs from the called germline gene at one end, perhaps through a read error. This chain's CDR3 is CAGSLWWTEAFF. The CDR3 DNA sequence: TGTGCCGGCAGTTTATGGTGGACTGAAGCTTTCTTT. The chain combines TRBV28 with TRBJ1-1; D is unclear. There are 12 residues in the CDR3. From germline, CDR1 is MDHEN and CDR2 SYDVKM.

This clonotype showed up many times. The rearrangement uses TRBV6-5 and TRBJ1-2; D might be TRBD1 (5 bases). Germline CDR1 is MNHEY and CDR2 is SVGAGI. Trimming stripped 5 bases from V and 0 bases from J, with 10 bases between. CDR3 length: 14 amino acids. This chain's CDR3 is CASSRGGANYGYTF. The CDR3 DNA reads TGTGCCAGCAGTAGGGGCGGAGCTAACTATGGCTACACCTTC.

This clonotype has ten or more counts. This rearrangement joins TRBV11-3 to TRBJ2-2, with D possibly matching TRBD2 (6 bases). Trimming stripped 5 bases from V and 5 bases from J, with 15 bases between. Germline V gene sequence: CDR1 SGHNT, CDR2 YENEEA. The CDR3 covers 15 residues. The CDR3 bases are TGTGCCAGCAGCCCAAGCGGGCTGCGGACCGGGGAGCTGTTTTTT. This translates into CASSPSGLRTGELFF.

The V call is TRBV4-1, the J call TRBJ2-5, with TRBD2 identical over 11 bases. The closer fit of TRBJ2-1 to the DNA end suggests the J call may be wrong. Germline V gene sequence: CDR1 MGHRA, CDR2 YSYEKL. This CDR3 region has 15 residues. CDR3 DNA sequence: TGCGCCAGCAGCCAAGTTACTAGCGGGAGAGGTGAGCAGTTCTTC. Residues: CASSQVTSGRGEQFF.

Regarding this clonotype: Germline and junction disagree at one end, which may indicate a read error. The chain is built from TRBV29-1 and TRBJ2-3; 7 nucleotides agree with TRBD2. CDR1 and CDR2 (germline): SQVTM, ANQGSEA. There are 15 residues in the CDR3. CDR3 in amino acids: CSIEDNTGRTDTQYF. Here the CDR3 DNA reads TGCAGCATTGAAGATAATACCGGGAGGACAGATACGCAGTATTTT.

The chain has TRBV6-5 and TRBJ2-5, with TRBD1 as a possible D gene (6 bases). The germline V and J ends were trimmed by 6 bases and 0 bases, with 20 bases remaining between them. This CDR3 spans 17 amino acids. Germline CDR1 and CDR2: MNHEY and SVGAGI. The CDR3 region has the DNA TGTGCCAGCAGACCCTACCGGGACACCGTGTACCAAGAGACCCAGTACTTC. Translated, it gives CASRPYRDTVYQETQYF.